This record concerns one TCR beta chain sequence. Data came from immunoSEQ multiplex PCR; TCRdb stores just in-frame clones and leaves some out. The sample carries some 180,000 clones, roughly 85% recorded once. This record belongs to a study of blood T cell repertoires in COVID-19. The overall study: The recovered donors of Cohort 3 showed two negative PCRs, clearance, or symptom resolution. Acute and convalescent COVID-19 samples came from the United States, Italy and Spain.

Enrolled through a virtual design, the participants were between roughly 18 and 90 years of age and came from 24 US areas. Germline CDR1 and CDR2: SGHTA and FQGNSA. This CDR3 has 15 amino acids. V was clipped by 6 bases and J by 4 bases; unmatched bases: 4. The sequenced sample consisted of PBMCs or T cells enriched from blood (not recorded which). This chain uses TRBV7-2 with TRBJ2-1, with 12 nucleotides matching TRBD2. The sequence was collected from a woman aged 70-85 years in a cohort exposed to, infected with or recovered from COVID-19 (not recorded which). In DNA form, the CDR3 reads TGTGCCAGCAGGGGGACTAGCGGGCCTTACAATGAGCAGTTCTTC. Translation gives CASRGTSGPYNEQFF.